The 18 T cell receptor beta chains below were found in one sample sequenced in a study of blood T cell repertoires in COVID-19 (dated by TCRdb to about 2020). Library creation used the immunoSEQ multiplex PCR assay. This is the immuneACCESS table as TCRdb keeps it, with only in-frame sequences that have V and J called. A part of the clones is gone; compared with another copy, unresolved V genes explain less than half, and the rest is unexplained. The table for this sample lists roughly 260,000 clones; 86% of them were counted only once. The top ten clonotypes cover approximately 9.4% of the sample. The sequencing input was peripheral blood. The receptors stem from a middle-aged man who had recovered from COVID-19.

J is TRBJ1-6 and V is TRBV5-6, with a possible D match to TRBD1 (5 bases). In germline, CDR1 is SGHDT, CDR2 YYEEEE. With 4 bases removed from V and 9 bases from J, the gap between germline ends came to 14 bases. This CDR3 has 14 residues. CDR3 protein: CASSIITGVSPLHF. The CDR3 coding sequence is TGTGCCAGCAGCATCATCACGGGGGTTTCACCCCTCCACTTT.

The chain joins TRBV9 to TRBJ1-2; TRBD1 aligns across 7 bases. J was trimmed by 2 bases and V by 2 bases; bases with no gene match: 18. Germline values: CDR1 SGDLS, CDR2 YYNGEE. This CDR3 spans 19 amino acids. CDR3 DNA: TGTGCCAGCAGCGTTTCGATGGGACAGCCAACCTTATTAAACTATGGCTACACCTTC. It codes for CASSVSMGQPTLLNYGYTF. Together with reference TRBV9 and TRBJ1-2, the CDR3 gives the full variable domain: DSGVTQTPKHLITATGQRVTLRCSPRSGDLSVYWYQQSLDQGLQFLIQYYNGEERAKGNILERFSAQQFPDLHSELNLSSLELGDSALYFCASSVSMGQPTLLNYGYTFGSGTRLTVV.

This clone appeared once. The chain couples TRBV7-2 to TRBJ1-2; no reliable D call. The V end was cut by 3 bases, the J end by 8 bases, with 10 bases between. The CDR3 has 12 residues. Germline CDR1 is SGHTA and CDR2 is FQGNSA. In nucleotides, the CDR3 is TGTGCCAGCAGCTTTCCGCCAGGAGGCTACACCTTC. Translating gives CASSFPPGGYTF.

The chain couples TRBV9 to TRBJ2-2; no clear D gene. The CDR3 is 13 residues long. Germline CDR1 SGDLS, CDR2 YYNGEE. The V end lost 0 bases, the J end lost 6 bases, and 6 bases lay between the germline ends. The CDR3: CASSVAGPGELFF. The CDR3 nucleotides read TGTGCCAGCAGCGTAGCGGGTCCCGGGGAGCTGTTTTTT.

The chain carries TRBV9 and TRBJ1-2; 7 nucleotides agree with TRBD1. Trimming cost V 3 bases and J 8 bases; bases outside gene matches: 16. Germline values: CDR1 SGDLS, CDR2 YYNGEE. The CDR3 runs 16 residues. CDR3: CASSEALEGAFGGYTF. DNA for the CDR3: TGTGCCAGCAGCGAGGCCCTCGAGGGGGCATTCGGGGGCTACACCTTC.

The chain couples TRBV10-3 to TRBJ2-7; TRBD2 matches 9 bases. The CDR3 consists of 15 residues. Trimming at V came to 6 bases and at J to 0 bases, leaving 6 bases not matched to a gene. Germline V gene sequence: CDR1 ENHRY, CDR2 SYGVKD. For the CDR3, the DNA is TGTGCCATCAGGAGGACTAGCGAATCCTCCTACGAGCAGTACTTC. Translated: CAIRRTSESSYEQYF.

A few counts support this clone. The J gene is TRBJ2-1, the V gene TRBV19, with TRBD1 identical over 7 bases. V trimming: 5 bases; J trimming: 9 bases; junction bases outside the gene matches: 16. CDR3 size: 16 residues. The germline V gene encodes CDR1 LNHDA and CDR2 SQIVND (reference sequence). Written as DNA, the CDR3 is TGTGCCAGTAGTCCCCTAACAGGGGTACAGGTCCTTGAGCAGTTCTTC. Encoded protein: CASSPLTGVQVLEQFF.

The chain joins TRBV9 to TRBJ2-7, with D hard to call. Looked up from germline, CDR1 is SGDLS and CDR2 is YYNGEE. V lost 0 bases, J lost 0 bases, and 16 bases lay in between. The CDR3 has 17 amino acids. CDR3 region: CASSVGAFVTPSYEQYF. CDR3 sequence (DNA): TGTGCCAGCAGCGTAGGGGCGTTCGTTACCCCCTCCTACGAGCAGTACTTC.

The V call is TRBV14, the J call TRBJ2-1, with D tentatively TRBD1 (7 bases). Per germline, CDR1 SGHDN and CDR2 FVKESK. Deletions cut 1 base from V and 9 bases from J, with 16 bases between. The CDR3 loop spans 15 amino acids. This CDR3 reads CASSQGRGRVGEQFF. The CDR3 nucleotides read TGTGCCAGCAGCCAAGGGAGGGGGCGCGTCGGTGAGCAGTTCTTC.

This rearrangement joins TRBV10-3 to TRBJ2-7; D perhaps matches TRBD1 (6 bases). Germline V gene lookup returns CDR1 ENHRY and CDR2 SYGVKD. CDR3 length: 15 residues. V was pared by 7 bases and J by 0 bases, with 16 bases between. CDR3 bases: TGTGCCATCACCCCGGTACAGGGCCTCTCCTACGAGCAGTACTTC. Translation gives CAITPVQGLSYEQYF.

The chain is built from TRBV9 and TRBJ2-2; D gene unclear. Germline V gene data show CDR1 as SGDLS and CDR2 as YYNGEE. With 4 bases removed from V and 4 bases from J, the gap between germline ends came to 8 bases. The CDR3 loop spans 13 amino acids. CDR3 coding DNA: TGTGCCAGCAGCCCTCTCAGCACCGGGGAGCTGTTTTTT. Its translation: CASSPLSTGELFF.

The rearrangement joins TRBV6-4 to TRBJ1-1; 8 nucleotides line up with TRBD1. The germline V gene has CDR1 MRHNA and CDR2 SNTAGT. V dropped 0 bases and J dropped 3; count of bases not matched to a gene: 9. The CDR3 length is 17 residues. The CDR3 DNA is TGTGCCAGCAGTGACTCTTCCCAGGGGGCGTGGTACACTGAAGCTTTCTTT. It specifies CASSDSSQGAWYTEAFF.

This sequence joins TRBV7-8 and TRBJ2-1; 9 bases fit TRBD2. CDR3 length equals 16 residues. The J segment lost 15 bases and the V segment lost 1 base, leaving 16 bases of the junction unmatched. Per the germline V gene, CDR1 is SGHVS and CDR2 is FQNEAQ. CDR3 in amino acids: CASSLGISLAGSDGFF. CDR3 sequence (DNA): TGTGCCAGCAGCTTAGGTATATCGCTAGCGGGGTCCGATGGGTTCTTC.

CDR3 residues: CASSYTGVPGNTIYF. The CDR3 bases are TGTGCCAGCAGTTACACCGGGGTCCCTGGAAACACCATATATTTT. The J gene is TRBJ1-3, the V gene TRBV6-2 or TRBV6-3; D ambiguous. CDR3 length: 15 residues. The germline gives CDR1 MNHEY, CDR2 SVGEGT. Deletions cut 2 bases from V and 2 bases from J, with 10 bases between.

Here the CDR3 reads CSVEIRTGINGYTF. CDR3 sequence (DNA): TGCAGCGTTGAAATCAGGACAGGGATAAATGGCTACACCTTC. This sequence joins TRBV29-1 and TRBJ1-2; TRBD1 aligns across 8 bases. The length of the CDR3 is 14 residues. Germline CDR1 is SQVTM and CDR2 is ANQGSEA. Trimming removed 2 bases from V and 6 bases from J; junction bases left unmatched: 8.

This clone appeared a single time. The J gene is TRBJ2-7, the V gene TRBV6-6; 8 nucleotides line up with TRBD2. Trimming removed 8 bases from V and 3 bases from J; junction bases left unmatched: 6. The CDR3 is made up of 13 amino acids. Germline CDR1 reads MNHNY; CDR2 reads SVGAGI (reference sequence). Written as DNA, the CDR3 is TGTGCCAGCCTACCGGCGGGGGGCTACGAGCAGTACTTC. It codes for CASLPAGGYEQYF.

The V gene is TRBV19, the J gene TRBJ1-1; D may be TRBD1 (5 bases). V dropped 1 base and J dropped 0 bases, with 9 bases sitting between them. Germline CDR1 and CDR2: LNHDA and SQIVND (reference sequence). The CDR3 totals 15 residues. CDR3 DNA: TGTGCCAGTAGTATAGTGGGCAGGGTGAACACTGAAGCTTTCTTT. This sequence encodes CASSIVGRVNTEAFF.

J is TRBJ2-2 and V is TRBV5-1, with D possibly TRBD1 on 5 matching bases. There are 16 residues in the CDR3. Germline assignment: CDR1 SGHRS and CDR2 YFSETQ. V lost 0 bases and J 6 bases, leaving 15 bases between the germline ends. The CDR3 DNA sequence: TGCGCCAGCAGCTTGGCTCCCGACTTGGGGCCCGGGGAGCTGTTTTTT. Protein sequence: CASSLAPDLGPGELFF.